This T cell receptor (beta chain) derives from a study of cytomegalovirus exposure and HLA in healthy donors. This clone was counted a single time. V dropped 6 bases and J dropped 3 bases, with 17 bases sitting between them. The CDR3 runs to 15 residues. Germline V gives CDR1 SGHVS, CDR2 FQNEAQ. PCR employed 60 Vbeta and 13 Jbeta primers. Profiled with immunoSEQ multiplex PCR; TCRdb holds only in-frame clones, not every one. The sample shows approximately 170,000 clones, 80% to 85% of them seen only once. The J gene is TRBJ1-1, the V gene TRBV7-8; D is uncertain. Sequencing was performed on PBMCs. This receptor was taken from a human donor in good health. The CDR3 spells CASRRSWVEDTEAFF. In DNA form, the CDR3 reads TGTGCCAGCAGGAGAAGTTGGGTCGAGGACACTGAAGCTTTCTTT.